These T cell receptor beta chains were read from a single sample in a study of blood T cell repertoires in COVID-19. Libraries were prepared by immunoSEQ multiplex PCR; TCRdb keeps only in-frame clonotypes and omits some of them. The sample has about 480,000 clones, 85% to 90% seen once. The specimen was peripheral blood. Every receptor here comes from a man younger than 35 with COVID-19, enrolled during active disease. CDR3s include the opening cysteine and the closing phenylalanine or tryptophan. Each record gives: clone size, J gene, V gene, D gene, CDR3 DNA, CDR3 protein. D genes are given only for firm matches. The size entry is marked missing in some rows and otherwise reads once, few, many or a size class.

.	TRBJ2-7	TRBV5-4	.	TGTGCCAGCAGCTTGGTGGGCGGGGAAGGCAAGCAGTACTTC	CASSLVGGEGKQYF
.	TRBJ2-2	TRBV9	TRBD2	TGTGCCAGCAGCGATAAGGAGGAGCGGGGAAAAACCGGGGAGCTGTTTTTT	CASSDKEERGKTGELFF
once	TRBJ2-1	TRBV3-1/TRBV3-2	TRBD2	TGTGCCAGCAGCCAAGACCCCGGGGGACTAGCGGGGGTCAGCTCCTACAATGAGCAGTTCTTC	CASSQDPGGLAGVSSYNEQFF
.	TRBJ2-2	TRBV27	.	TGTGCCAGCAGTTTATCGTGGGGGGAAGCCGGGGAGCTGTTTTTT	CASSLSWGEAGELFF
.	TRBJ2-7	TRBV19	.	TGTGCCAGTAGTCCGAGGACAGCCTACGAGCAGTACTTC	CASSPRTAYEQYF
.	TRBJ1-1	TRBV6-2/TRBV6-3	TRBD1	TGTGCCAGCAGTTACCCCCCGGGACAGACAAACACTGAAGCTTTCTTT	CASSYPPGQTNTEAFF
.	TRBJ2-1	TRBV5-4	.	TGTGCCAGCAGCCTCGACAGGGTGGGGGGGTTCTTC	CASSLDRVGGFF
.	TRBJ1-2	TRBV19	.	TGTGCCAGTACCAACAGGAGATCTAACTATGGCTACACCTTC	CASTNRRSNYGYTF
.	TRBJ1-1	TRBV19	.	TGTGCCAGTATCCGAGGGAACAGAGCTTTCTTT	CASIRGNRAFF
.	TRBJ2-7	TRBV11-3	TRBD2	TGTGCCAGCAGTTTGCATAGCGGGATGAGCTCCTACGAGCAGTACTTC	CASSLHSGMSSYEQYF
.	TRBJ1-1	TRBV29-1	.	TGCAGCGTTGAGCCCTCGGGTCAGAATGAAGCTTTCTTT	CSVEPSGQNEAFF
.	TRBJ1-2	TRBV12-3/TRBV12-4	TRBD1	TGTGCCAGCAGCCCAACAGGGGCAGTGGGCTACACCTTC	CASSPTGAVGYTF
.	TRBJ2-7	TRBV12-3/TRBV12-4	.	TGTGCCAGCAGCCCCGGGACAGAGCAGTACTTC	CASSPGTEQYF
.	TRBJ1-4	TRBV7-9	.	TGTGCCAGCAGCGGAGCAGGGGAGTCTAATGAAAAACTGTTTTTT	CASSGAGESNEKLFF
.	TRBJ2-2	TRBV6-6	TRBD1	TGTGCCAGCAGTCCCGACAGGGGGCTGACCGGGGAGCTGTTTTTT	CASSPDRGLTGELFF
.	TRBJ2-1	TRBV24-1	.	TGTGCCACCAGCGATCCGACAGTCCGGGACAATGAGCAGTTCTTC	CATSDPTVRDNEQFF
.	TRBJ2-3	TRBV7-9	.	TGTGCCAGCAGCTTAGACCCGGCCACAGGTACGCAGTATTTT	CASSLDPATGTQYF
.	TRBJ1-3	TRBV9	TRBD1	TGTGCCAGCAGCGGCACAGGGGGCTCTGGAAACACCATATATTTT	CASSGTGGSGNTIYF
.	TRBJ1-2	TRBV5-1	TRBD1	TGCGCCAGCAGCTTGGCCCCGGACAGGATGAATCCTGGCTACACCTTC	CASSLAPDRMNPGYTF
.	TRBJ2-1	TRBV29-1	TRBD2	TGCAGCGCCCTTTCCGGGACTAGCGGGGGAAGGGGGCAGTTCTTC	CSALSGTSGGRGQFF
.	TRBJ1-1	TRBV4-2	.	TGTGCCAGCAGCCACGAGGGCCTGAACACTGAAGCTTTCTTT	CASSHEGLNTEAFF
.	TRBJ1-5	TRBV6-5	.	TGTGCCAGCAGCCAAGGGGGAGGGGCGGGTCAGCCCCAGCATTTT	CASSQGGGAGQPQHF
.	TRBJ1-2	TRBV27	.	TGTGCCAGCAGTTTTCGGCAGGGCGGGGGAGGGGTAAGGTATGGCTACACCTTC	CASSFRQGGGGVRYGYTF
once	TRBJ2-1	TRBV11-3	.	TGTGCCAGCAGCTTAGGGCGGGATAATCCCCTCGCCTACAATGAGCAGTTCTTC	CASSLGRDNPLAYNEQFF
.	TRBJ1-2	TRBV28	.	TGTGCCAGCAGTTTCGGCGGTGGCTACACCTTC	CASSFGGGYTF
.	TRBJ2-1	TRBV20-1	TRBD2	TGCAGTGCTAGTTTCGTGGCGGGAGGGCCCAATGAGCAGTTCTTC	CSASFVAGGPNEQFF
.	TRBJ1-5	TRBV11-2	.	TGTGCCAGCAGTTTCGCGGGGAGCAATCAGCCCCAGCATTTT	CASSFAGSNQPQHF
.	TRBJ2-2	TRBV10-1	.	TGCGCCAGCAGCTCGGGGTACACCGGGGAGCTGTTTTTT	CASSSGYTGELFF
.	TRBJ2-1	TRBV19	.	TGTGCCAGTAGTATAGCCTCGAGGGGGTACAATGAGCAGTTCTTC	CASSIASRGYNEQFF
.	TRBJ2-3	TRBV5-3	TRBD2	TGTGCCAGAAGCTCCTCCCGGGGTAGCGGGAGAACAGATACGCAGTATTTT	CARSSSRGSGRTDTQYF
once	TRBJ1-1	TRBV10-3	TRBD1	TGTGCCATCAGTGGTAAGGGGGCGGACACTGAAGCTTTCTTT	CAISGKGADTEAFF
.	TRBJ1-5	TRBV19	.	TGTGCCAGTACCCTCTCCGGAGGGGATTGGGAGCCCCAGCATTTT	CASTLSGGDWEPQHF
.	TRBJ2-2	TRBV2	TRBD1	TGTGCCAGCAGTAAAGGACAGGGGGTCACCGGGGAGCTGTTTTTT	CASSKGQGVTGELFF
.	TRBJ2-7	TRBV27	.	TGTGCCAGCAGTTGGGCTAGCGCAGGCTACGAGCAGTACTTC	CASSWASAGYEQYF
.	TRBJ2-3	TRBV24-1	.	TGTGCCACCAGTACTAGCACAGATACGCAGTATTTT	CATSTSTDTQYF
.	TRBJ2-1	TRBV5-4	TRBD2	TGTGCCAGCACCCTCAAGCTTCTTAGCGGGAGGGAACAGAATGAGCAGTTCTTC	CASTLKLLSGREQNEQFF
.	TRBJ2-2	TRBV2	.	TGTGCCAGCAGTGAAAATAGATACACCGGGGAGCTGTTTTTT	CASSENRYTGELFF
.	TRBJ2-5	TRBV3-1/TRBV3-2	TRBD2	TGTGCCAGCAGCCAAAGGCGGGGGTCGGAGACCCAGTACTTC	CASSQRRGSETQYF
.	TRBJ2-5	TRBV9	.	TGTGCCAGCAGCGCTGGAGGGCCGGGTGAGACCCAGTACTTC	CASSAGGPGETQYF
.	TRBJ2-1	TRBV10-3	.	TGTGCCATCGGGCAGGGGAGCTCCTACAATGAGCAGTTCTTC	CAIGQGSSYNEQFF
.	TRBJ2-5	TRBV24-1	TRBD1	TGTGCCACCAGTGATAGGAGCAGGGGGAACCAAGAGACCCAGTACTTC	CATSDRSRGNQETQYF
.	TRBJ2-1	TRBV24-1	.	TGTGCCACCAGTGATTCCTGGGGGGCGGGAGTGGGTGAGCAGTTCTTC	CATSDSWGAGVGEQFF
.	TRBJ1-2	TRBV19	.	TGTGCCAGTCTAGACGCTAACTATGGCTACACCTTC	CASLDANYGYTF
.	TRBJ1-5	TRBV5-1	TRBD1	TGCGCCAGCAGCTTAGGGGACAGGGAAAGCAATCAGCCCCAGCATTTT	CASSLGDRESNQPQHF